This passage covers 14 T cell receptor beta chains from one sample sequenced in a study of tumor and adjacent non-tumor tissue in lung cancer. The template was RNA from unsorted bulk tissue. Three rounds of nested PCR, following a modified ARM-PCR protocol, produced the TCRbeta library. TCRdb re-called the multiplex PCR reads with MiXCR, one entry per CDR3 protein. The sample lists over 110,000 distinct CDR3 sequences; about 71% were seen once. The sequenced sample was lung tumor tissue. These receptor sequences come from a man aged 55 to 70 with small cell lung cancer.

This clonotype was picked up a small number of times. The chain joins TRBV5-1 to TRBJ2-6, with D perhaps being TRBD1 or TRBD2 (5 bases each). This CDR3 comprises 13 residues. Looked up from germline, CDR1 is SGHRS and CDR2 is YFSETQ. V dropped 4 bases and J dropped 4 bases, with 6 bases sitting between them. The CDR3 here is CASSEGGANVLTF. The CDR3 DNA follows: TGCGCCAGCAGCGAGGGGGGGGCCAACGTCCTGACTTTC.

Concerning this clonotype: The junction does not match germline at one end; this may be a read error. The chain is built from TRBV19 and TRBJ2-1; TRBD2 matches at 9 bases. There are 15 residues in the CDR3. Per the germline V gene, CDR1 is LNHDA and CDR2 is SQIVND (reference sequence). The CDR3 spells CASSFSGSGYNEQSF. The CDR3 coding sequence is TGTGCCAGTAGTTTTAGCGGGAGCGGATACAATGAGCAGTCCTTC.

V gene TRBV6-2 or TRBV6-3 combines with J gene TRBJ2-3; TRBD2 matches 9 bases. V lost 5 bases and J lost 2; bases outside the gene matches: 11. The CDR3 runs 17 residues. Germline loops: CDR1 MNHEY, CDR2 SVGEGT. For the CDR3, the DNA is TGTGCCAGCAGTCGAATTCGACTAGCGGAGTCCACAGATACGCAGTATTTT. Translating gives CASSRIRLAESTDTQYF.

As regards this clonotype: This could be a read error, since a much larger clone is one nucleotide away. The chain combines TRBV11-2 with TRBJ2-7; D gene uncertain. Germline V gene data show CDR1 as SGHAT and CDR2 as FQNNGV. CDR3 length: 12 amino acids. CDR3: CASSFESVERYF. In nucleotides, the CDR3 is TGTGCCAGCAGCTTCGAGTCCGTCGAGCGGTACTTC.

This clonotype is labeled as medium-sized. The chain combines TRBV11-1 with TRBJ2-3; 8 nucleotides align to TRBD1. Germline loops: CDR1 SGHAT, CDR2 FQDESV (reference sequence). The V gene end was trimmed by 3 bases and the J gene end by 3 bases; junction bases not matched to a gene: 2. There are 14 residues in the CDR3. The CDR3: CASSLYRGTDTQYF. CDR3 sequence (DNA): TGTGCCAGCAGCTTGTACAGGGGGACAGATACGCAGTATTTT. The whole variable domain, remainder taken from reference TRBV11-1 and TRBJ2-3, is EAEVAQSPRYKITEKSQAVAFWCDPISGHATLYWYRQILGQGPELLVQFQDESVVDDSQLPKDRFSAERLKGVDSTLKIQPAELGDSAMYLCASSLYRGTDTQYFGPGTRLTVL.

This clonotype was counted at least ten times. The rearrangement links TRBV20-1 to TRBJ2-1; maybe TRBD2 (6 bases). The CDR3 contains 15 residues. The ends were cut back, 1 base at V and 7 bases at J, with 17 bases in the middle. Looked up from germline, CDR1 is DFQATT and CDR2 is SNEGSKA (reference sequence). CDR3 sequence reads: CSARGFVGLLNEQFF. The DNA for the CDR3 is TGCAGTGCTAGAGGTTTCGTGGGACTCCTAAATGAGCAGTTCTTC.

Note on this clonotype: A single base separates this from a much larger clone, so it may be a read error. V and J are TRBV24-1 and TRBJ2-1; 10 nucleotides line up with TRBD1. J was trimmed by 8 bases and V by 7 bases; bases with no gene match: 7. There are 14 residues in the CDR3. Germline-derived CDR1 and CDR2 are KGHDR and SFDVKD. CDR3 coding DNA: TGTGCCACCAGAGCGACAGGGGGCATCGATGAGCAGTTCTTC. It translates to CATRATGGIDEQFF.

Worth noting for this clonotype: A much larger clone differs from this one at a single base, so this may be a read error. CDR3 protein: CASSSGGACNNEQFF. The CDR3 bases are TGTGCCAGCAGTTCTGGGGGGGCGTGCAACAATGAGCAGTTCTTC. The V and J genes are TRBV6-5 and TRBJ2-1; a possible D gene is TRBD2 (7 bases). Trimming pared 4 bases from V and 5 bases from J, leaving 15 bases between. CDR3 length: 15 residues. The germline V gene encodes CDR1 MNHEY and CDR2 SVGAGI.

The chain carries TRBV12-3 or TRBV12-4 and TRBJ2-7, with D perhaps matching TRBD1 (6 bases). The CDR3 spans 15 residues. The CDR3 region is CASKGQWTECYEQYV. In DNA, the CDR3 is TGTGCCAGCAAAGGACAGTGGACTGAATGCTACGAACAGTACGTC.

The chain couples TRBV11-3 to TRBJ1-6, with D possibly being TRBD1 (5 bases). The germline V gene has CDR1 SGHNT and CDR2 YENEEA. The CDR3 spans 14 residues. V lost 7 bases, J lost 5 bases, and 12 bases lay in between. DNA of the CDR3: TGTGCCAGCAAATTAGGGGCGAATAATTCACCCCTCCACTTT. The encoded protein is CASKLGANNSPLHF.

The rearrangement uses TRBV5-6 and TRBJ2-1; 14 positions agree with TRBD2. The CDR3 covers 16 residues. The germline V gene has CDR1 SGHDT and CDR2 YYEEEE. Unmatched junction bases numbered 6, after V lost 2 bases and J lost 8 bases. The CDR3 sequence: CASSFGLAGGMYEQFF. CDR3 in DNA: TGTGCCAGCAGCTTCGGACTAGCGGGAGGAATGTATGAGCAGTTCTTC. Full variable domain (rest looked up from reference TRBV5-6 and TRBJ2-1): DAGVTQSPTHLIKTRGQQVTLRCSPKSGHDTVSWYQQALGQGPQFIFQYYEEEERQRGNFPDRFSGHQFPNYSSELNVNALLLGDSALYLCASSFGLAGGMYEQFFGPGTRLTVL.

As regards this clonotype: At one end the junction does not follow the germline gene, possibly because of a read error. V gene TRBV6-1 combines with J gene TRBJ1-4, with TRBD1 identical over 11 bases. Germline V gene sequence: CDR1 MNHNS, CDR2 SASEGT. The CDR3 contains 18 residues. DNA for the CDR3: TGTGCCAGCAGGGACAGGGGGCAAGGAGGCGAGCTTAATGGAAAACTGTTTTTT. Its protein is CASRDRGQGGELNGKLFF.

As regards this clonotype: A much more abundant neighbour one base away suggests this may be a read error. The chain joins TRBV5-1 to TRBJ1-1, with a weak D call TRBD1 (5 bases). There are 14 residues in the CDR3. Deletions cut 7 bases from V and 4 bases from J, with 17 bases between. Looked up from germline, CDR1 is SGHRS and CDR2 is YFSETQ. The CDR3 here is CASRPPGSSTEAFF. For the CDR3, the DNA is TGCGCCAGCCGTCCGCCAGGGAGCAGCACTGAAGCTTTCTTT. Using reference TRBV5-1 and TRBJ1-1 for the parts outside the CDR3, the full variable domain is KAGVTQTPRYLIKTRGQQVTLSCSPISGHRSVSWYQQTPGQGLQFLFEYFSETQRNKGNFPGRFSGRQFSNSRSEMNVSTLELGDSALYLCASRPPGSSTEAFFGQGTRLTVV.

Note on this clonotype: One base away lies a much larger clone, so this may be a sequencing read error. J is TRBJ2-5 and V is TRBV20-1, with no clear D. V was shortened by 4 bases and J by 3 bases, with 9 bases between the two germline ends. CDR3 length equals 12 residues. CDR1 DFQATT and CDR2 SNEGSKA come from the germline V gene (reference sequence). As DNA, the CDR3 is TGCAGTGCTAAACGCGAAGAAGAGACCCAGTACTTC. As protein: CSAKREEETQYF.